A selection of T cell receptor beta chains follows, all from one sample in a study of cytomegalovirus exposure and HLA in healthy donors. This table comes from immunoSEQ multiplex PCR, and its TCRdb copy is limited to in-frame clones, with some not included. Counted here are some 220,000 clones, roughly 84% occurring once; the ten biggest clones make up 0.24%. The sample consisted of PBMCs. Receptor source: a girl aged 2 to 9 in good health and CMV-seronegative. Each CDR3 is given with its conserved first and last residue. Fields, in order: clone size, D gene, V gene, J gene, CDR3 protein, CDR3 DNA. A D gene is named only where the DNA matches it firmly. For some rows the clone size is stated as once, few or many, or as a class when expanded; others skip it.

>.|.|TRBV19|TRBJ1-5
CASSTRQYSNQPQHF
TGTGCCAGTAGTACTCGACAGTATAGCAATCAGCCCCAGCATTTT
>.|.|TRBV30|TRBJ1-2
CAWSSHAGLGYTF
TGTGCCTGGAGTTCCCATGCAGGGCTGGGCTACACCTTC
>.|TRBD2|TRBV11-2|TRBJ2-1
CASRPAGIDNEQFF
TGTGCCAGCAGGCCAGCGGGGATCGACAATGAGCAGTTCTTC
>.|TRBD1|TRBV5-1|TRBJ1-2
CASSSTGGDGYTF
TGCGCCAGCAGCTCCACAGGGGGCGATGGCTACACCTTC
>.|TRBD1|TRBV9|TRBJ2-7
CASSAGTGGYEQYF
TGTGCCAGCAGCGCCGGGACAGGGGGCTACGAGCAGTACTTC
>.|.|TRBV5-1|TRBJ1-2
CASSLEQNNYGYTF
TGCGCCAGCAGCTTGGAACAGAATAACTATGGCTACACCTTC
>.|TRBD1|TRBV20-1|TRBJ2-5
CSAPRGETQYF
TGCAGTGCCCCCAGGGGGGAGACCCAGTACTTC
>few|TRBD1|TRBV29-1|TRBJ1-1
CSVSFLGQEKIEAFF
TGCAGCGTTAGTTTCCTGGGACAGGAGAAAATTGAAGCTTTCTTT
>.|TRBD2|TRBV4-1|TRBJ2-5
CASSQDSGLAGDHQETQYF
TGCGCCAGCAGCCAAGATTCGGGACTAGCGGGCGACCACCAAGAGACCCAGTACTTC
>.|TRBD1|TRBV27|TRBJ1-5
CASSDGTGGNQPQHF
TGTGCCAGCAGCGATGGGACAGGGGGCAATCAGCCCCAGCATTTT
>.|TRBD1|TRBV2|TRBJ1-5
CASNRDRNQPQHF
TGTGCCAGCAACCGGGACAGGAATCAGCCCCAGCATTTT
>.|TRBD2|TRBV6-1|TRBJ2-7
CASSEPGGFISYEQYF
TGTGCCAGCAGTGAACCGGGGGGTTTCATCTCCTACGAGCAGTACTTC
>.|TRBD1|TRBV25-1|TRBJ2-7
CASSESWTGAYEQYF
TGTGCCAGCAGTGAATCCTGGACAGGGGCCTACGAGCAGTACTTC
>.|TRBD1|TRBV10-1|TRBJ1-1
CASSRPQGARDNTEAFF
TGCGCCAGCAGTCGACCACAGGGGGCGCGGGATAACACTGAAGCTTTCTTT
>.|.|TRBV7-8|TRBJ1-4
CASSQAGVSNEKLFF
TGTGCCAGCAGCCAAGCGGGGGTATCTAATGAAAAACTGTTTTTT
>.|TRBD2|TRBV5-1|TRBJ2-7
CASSRLAGDSYEQYF
TGCGCCAGCAGCAGATTAGCGGGAGACTCCTACGAGCAGTACTTC
>.|TRBD2|TRBV5-1|TRBJ2-3
CASSGAGARTDTQYF
TGCGCCAGCAGCGGAGCGGGGGCGCGCACAGATACGCAGTATTTT
>once|.|TRBV11-2|TRBJ2-3
CASSLRGIFDTQYF
TGTGCCAGCAGCTTACGGGGAATCTTCGATACGCAGTATTTT
>.|TRBD1|TRBV12-5|TRBJ1-1
CASGPGQGSSTEAFF
TGTGCTAGTGGGCCGGGACAGGGATCGTCGACTGAAGCTTTCTTT
>.|.|TRBV5-4|TRBJ1-6
CASRMGSSGNSPLHF
TGTGCCAGCAGAATGGGCAGTTCGGGGAATTCACCCCTCCACTTT
>.|TRBD1|TRBV9|TRBJ2-2
CASSVGQGNTGELFF
TGTGCCAGCAGCGTAGGACAGGGGAACACCGGGGAGCTGTTTTTT
>medium-sized|TRBD1|TRBV6-5|TRBJ1-1
CASSYPGGRAFF
TGTGCCAGCAGTTACCCAGGGGGACGGGCTTTCTTT
>.|.|TRBV2|TRBJ2-5
CASSEALRTEGTQYF
TGTGCCAGCAGTGAAGCTCTTCGGACGGAGGGGACCCAGTACTTC
>.|TRBD2|TRBV5-1|TRBJ2-7
CASSSELAADYEQYF
TGCGCCAGCAGCTCAGAGCTAGCGGCGGACTACGAGCAGTACTTC
>.|TRBD2|TRBV7-6|TRBJ2-1
CASSLLAGGRDEQFF
TGTGCCAGCAGCCTACTAGCGGGAGGAAGGGATGAGCAGTTCTTC
>.|TRBD2|TRBV4-1|TRBJ2-1
CASSQLAGAGYNEQFF
TGCGCCAGCAGCCAACTAGCGGGGGCTGGGTACAATGAGCAGTTCTTC
>.|TRBD2|TRBV11-3|TRBJ2-2
CASSLGGRRTGELFF
TGTGCCAGCAGCTTAGGCGGGAGACGAACCGGGGAGCTGTTTTTT
>once|.|TRBV20-1|TRBJ2-7
CSARDAGEQYF
TGCAGTGCTAGAGATGCGGGCGAGCAGTACTTC
>.|.|TRBV19|TRBJ1-5
CASSIGEPQHF
TGTGCCAGTAGTATCGGGGAGCCCCAGCATTTT
>.|.|TRBV4-1|TRBJ2-5
CASSHGPQGETQYF
TGCGCCAGCAGTCACGGGCCCCAGGGGGAGACCCAGTACTTC
>.|TRBD2|TRBV15|TRBJ2-5
CATSRRTSGGETQYF
TGTGCCACCAGCAGGCGGACTAGCGGGGGAGAGACCCAGTACTTC
>.|.|TRBV5-6|TRBJ2-3
CASSGLITDTQYF
TGTGCCAGCAGCGGACTAATTACAGATACGCAGTATTTT